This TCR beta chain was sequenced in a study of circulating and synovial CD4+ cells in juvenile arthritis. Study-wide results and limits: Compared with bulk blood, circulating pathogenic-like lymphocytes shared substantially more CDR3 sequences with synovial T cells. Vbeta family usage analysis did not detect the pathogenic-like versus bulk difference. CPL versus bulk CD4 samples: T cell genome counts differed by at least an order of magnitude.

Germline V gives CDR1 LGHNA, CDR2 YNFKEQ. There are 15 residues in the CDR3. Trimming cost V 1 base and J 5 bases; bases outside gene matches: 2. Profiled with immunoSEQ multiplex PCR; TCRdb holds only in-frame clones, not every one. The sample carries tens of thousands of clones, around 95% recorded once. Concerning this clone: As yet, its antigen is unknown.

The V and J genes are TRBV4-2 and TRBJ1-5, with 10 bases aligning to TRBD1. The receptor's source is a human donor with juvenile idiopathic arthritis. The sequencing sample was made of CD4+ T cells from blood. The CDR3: CASSQAGTGDQPQHF. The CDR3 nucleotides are TGTGCCAGCAGCCAAGCCGGGACAGGGGATCAGCCCCAGCATTTT.